This record looks at one TCR beta chain sequence and its context. The protocol was immunoSEQ multiplex PCR, while the TCRdb copy is restricted to in-frame clones and leaves out a portion. This table holds hundreds of thousands of clones, 85% to 90% found once. This record belongs to a study of blood T cell repertoires in COVID-19. Sequencing was done on a sample of PBMCs or T cells enriched from blood (not recorded which). The sequence was obtained from a woman in her 50s who had been exposed to COVID-19.

CDR3 in DNA: TGTGCCAGCAGCTATAAACTAGCGGGGGATCAAGAGACCCAGTACTTC. This translates into CASSYKLAGDQETQYF. The rearrangement uses TRBV5-4 and TRBJ2-5; 11 bases are shared with TRBD2. With V trimmed by 3 bases and J by 2 bases, 6 bases remained unmatched. CDR1 is SGHNT, CDR2 YYREEE, per germline (reference sequence). The CDR3 covers 16 residues.